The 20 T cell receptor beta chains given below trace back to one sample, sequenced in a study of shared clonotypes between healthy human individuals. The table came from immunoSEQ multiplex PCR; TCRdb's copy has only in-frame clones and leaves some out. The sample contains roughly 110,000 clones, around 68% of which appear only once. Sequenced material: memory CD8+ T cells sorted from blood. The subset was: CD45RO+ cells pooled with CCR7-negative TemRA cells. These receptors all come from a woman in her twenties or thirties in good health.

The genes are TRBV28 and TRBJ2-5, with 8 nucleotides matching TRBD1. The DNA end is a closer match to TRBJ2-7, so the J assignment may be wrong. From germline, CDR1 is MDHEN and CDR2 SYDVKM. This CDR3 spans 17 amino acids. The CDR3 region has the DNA TGTGCCAGCAGTTCCACTCTTTCTGACAGGGGTCCCGGCGAGCAGTACTTC. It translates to CASSSTLSDRGPGEQYF.

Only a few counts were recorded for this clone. The CDR3 protein is CASQSGDTDTQYF. The CDR3 coding sequence is TGTGCCAGCCAGTCGGGGGACACAGATACGCAGTATTTT. The gene calls are TRBV7-9 and TRBJ2-3, with D tentatively TRBD2 (6 bases). CDR1 SEHNR and CDR2 FQNEAQ come from the germline V gene (reference sequence). The CDR3 covers 13 residues. Trimming left V 8 bases short and J 2 bases short, with 11 bases between.

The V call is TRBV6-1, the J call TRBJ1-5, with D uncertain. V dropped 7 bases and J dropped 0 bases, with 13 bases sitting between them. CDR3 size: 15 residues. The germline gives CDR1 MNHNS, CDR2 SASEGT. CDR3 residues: CASKDLRGSNQPQHF. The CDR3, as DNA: TGTGCCAGCAAAGACCTCCGGGGTAGCAATCAGCCCCAGCATTTT.

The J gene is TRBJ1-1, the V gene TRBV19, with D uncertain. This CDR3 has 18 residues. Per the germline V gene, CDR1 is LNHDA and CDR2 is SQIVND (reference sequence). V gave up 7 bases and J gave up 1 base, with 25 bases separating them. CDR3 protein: CASKSLGWTGFSNTEAFF. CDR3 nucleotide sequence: TGTGCCAGTAAATCACTGGGATGGACGGGTTTTTCGAACACTGAAGCTTTCTTT.

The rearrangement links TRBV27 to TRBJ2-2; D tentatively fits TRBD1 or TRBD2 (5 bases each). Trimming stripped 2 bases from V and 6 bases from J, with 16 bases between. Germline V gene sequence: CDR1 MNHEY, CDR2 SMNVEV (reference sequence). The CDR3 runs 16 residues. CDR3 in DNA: TGTGCCAGCAGTTTAGGGACGGGCGGTTTCGCCGGGGAGCTGTTTTTT. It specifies CASSLGTGGFAGELFF.

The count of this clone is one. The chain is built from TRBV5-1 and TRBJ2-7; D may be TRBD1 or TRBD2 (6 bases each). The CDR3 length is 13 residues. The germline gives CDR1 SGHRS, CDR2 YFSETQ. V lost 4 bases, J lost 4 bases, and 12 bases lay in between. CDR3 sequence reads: CASSGRGLYEQYF. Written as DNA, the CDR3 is TGCGCCAGCAGCGGCAGGGGACTTTACGAGCAGTACTTC.

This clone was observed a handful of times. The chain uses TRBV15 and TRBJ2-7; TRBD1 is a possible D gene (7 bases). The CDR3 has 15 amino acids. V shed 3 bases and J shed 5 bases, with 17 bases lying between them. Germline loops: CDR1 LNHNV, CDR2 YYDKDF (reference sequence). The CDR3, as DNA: TGTGCCACCAGCAGGAGGATGGAGGGGGCGGACGAGCAGTACTTC. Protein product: CATSRRMEGADEQYF.

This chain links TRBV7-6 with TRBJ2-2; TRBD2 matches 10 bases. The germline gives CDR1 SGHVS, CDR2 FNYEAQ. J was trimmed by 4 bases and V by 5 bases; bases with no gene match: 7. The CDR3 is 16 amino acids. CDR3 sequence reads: CASSPATSGTTGELFF. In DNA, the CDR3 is TGTGCCAGCAGCCCGGCTACTAGCGGGACCACCGGGGAGCTGTTTTTT.

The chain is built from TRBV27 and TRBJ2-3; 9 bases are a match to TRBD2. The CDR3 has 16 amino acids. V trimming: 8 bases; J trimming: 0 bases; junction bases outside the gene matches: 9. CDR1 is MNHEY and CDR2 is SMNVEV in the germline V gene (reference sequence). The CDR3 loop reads CASARLSGSSTDTQYF. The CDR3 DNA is TGTGCCAGCGCTCGTCTTAGCGGGAGTAGCACAGATACGCAGTATTTT.

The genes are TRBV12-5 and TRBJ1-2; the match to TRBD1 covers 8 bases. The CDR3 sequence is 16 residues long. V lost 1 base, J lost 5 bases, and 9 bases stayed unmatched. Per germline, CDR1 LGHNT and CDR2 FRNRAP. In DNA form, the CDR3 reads TGTGCTAGTGGTTTGGCGACAGGGGAGCGTTTTTATGGCTACACCTTC. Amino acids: CASGLATGERFYGYTF.

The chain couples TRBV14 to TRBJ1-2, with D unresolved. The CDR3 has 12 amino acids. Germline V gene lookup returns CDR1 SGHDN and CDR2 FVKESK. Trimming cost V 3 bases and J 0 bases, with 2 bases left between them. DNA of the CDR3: TGTGCCAGCAGCCACGCTAACTATGGCTACACCTTC. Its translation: CASSHANYGYTF.

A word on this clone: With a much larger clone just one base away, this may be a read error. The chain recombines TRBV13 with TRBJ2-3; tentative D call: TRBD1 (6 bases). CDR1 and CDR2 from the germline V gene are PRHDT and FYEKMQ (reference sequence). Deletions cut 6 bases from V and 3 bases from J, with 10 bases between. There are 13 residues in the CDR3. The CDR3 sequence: CASSEGGTDTQYF. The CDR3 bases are TGTGCCAGCAGTGAAGGGGGAACAGATACGCAGTATTTT.

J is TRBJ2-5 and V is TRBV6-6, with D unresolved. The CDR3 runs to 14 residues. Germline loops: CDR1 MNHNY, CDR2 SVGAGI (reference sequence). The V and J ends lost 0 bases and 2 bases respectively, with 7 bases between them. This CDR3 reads CASSYSNEQETQYF. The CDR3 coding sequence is TGTGCCAGCAGTTACTCGAACGAGCAAGAGACCCAGTACTTC.

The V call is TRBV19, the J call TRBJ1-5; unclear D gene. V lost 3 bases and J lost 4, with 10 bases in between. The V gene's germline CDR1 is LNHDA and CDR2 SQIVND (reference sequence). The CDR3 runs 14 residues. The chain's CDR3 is CASSIYRDNQPQHF. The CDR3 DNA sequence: TGTGCCAGTAGTATCTATAGAGATAATCAGCCCCAGCATTTT.

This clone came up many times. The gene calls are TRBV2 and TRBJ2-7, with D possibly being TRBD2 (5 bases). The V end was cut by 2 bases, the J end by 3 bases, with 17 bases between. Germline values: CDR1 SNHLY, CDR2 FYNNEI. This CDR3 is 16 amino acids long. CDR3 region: CASSEIGSGTFYEQYF. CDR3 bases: TGTGCCAGCAGTGAAATCGGAAGCGGAACCTTCTACGAGCAGTACTTC.

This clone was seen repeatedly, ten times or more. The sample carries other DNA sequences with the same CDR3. The CDR3 reads CASSLGTGDNEQFF. CDR3 bases: TGTGCCAGCAGCTTGGGGACAGGAGACAATGAGCAGTTCTTC. The chain combines TRBV11-2 with TRBJ2-1; TRBD1 matches 8 bases. V trimming: 3 bases; J trimming: 5 bases; junction bases outside the gene matches: 3. The CDR3 covers 14 residues. Per germline, CDR1 SGHAT and CDR2 FQNNGV.

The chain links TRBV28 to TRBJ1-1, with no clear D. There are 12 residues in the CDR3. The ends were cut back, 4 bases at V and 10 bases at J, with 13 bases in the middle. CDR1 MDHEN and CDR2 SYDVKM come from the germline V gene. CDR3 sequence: CASSSQSLGAFF. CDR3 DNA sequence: TGTGCCAGCAGTTCCCAGTCTCTGGGAGCTTTCTTT. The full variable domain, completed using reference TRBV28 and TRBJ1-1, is DVKVTQSSRYLVKRTGEKVFLECVQDMDHENMFWYRQDPGLGLRLIYFSYDVKMKEKGDIPEGYSVSREKKERFSLILESASTNQTSMYLCASSSQSLGAFFGQGTRLTVV.

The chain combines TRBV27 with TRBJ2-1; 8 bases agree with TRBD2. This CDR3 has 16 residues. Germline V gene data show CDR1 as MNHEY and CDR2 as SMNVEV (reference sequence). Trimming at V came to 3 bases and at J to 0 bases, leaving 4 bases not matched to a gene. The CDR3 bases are TGTGCCAGCAGTTTTAGCGGGACAAGCTCCTACAATGAGCAGTTCTTC. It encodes CASSFSGTSSYNEQFF.

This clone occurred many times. The CDR3 loop reads CASSLGQNTIYF. The CDR3 nucleotides read TGTGCCAGCAGCTTGGGCCAAAACACCATATATTTT. This sequence joins TRBV7-9 and TRBJ1-3; no firm D call. V lost 3 bases and J lost 6, with 6 bases in between. Germline loops: CDR1 SEHNR, CDR2 FQNEAQ (reference sequence). The CDR3 is 12 amino acids. Combining the CDR3 with reference TRBV7-9 and TRBJ1-3 gives the whole variable domain DTGVSQNPRHKITKRGQNVTFRCDPISEHNRLYWYRQTLGQGPEFLTYFQNEAQLEKSRLLSDRFSAERPKGSFSTLEIQRTEQGDSAMYLCASSLGQNTIYFGEGSWLTVV.

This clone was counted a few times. CDR3: CASSMGEGYVEQFF. Here the CDR3 DNA reads TGTGCCAGTAGTATGGGGGAGGGCTATGTTGAGCAGTTCTTC. The V gene is TRBV19, the J gene TRBJ2-1; 7 positions match TRBD2. The CDR3 is made up of 14 amino acids. CDR1 and CDR2 from the germline V gene are LNHDA and SQIVND (reference sequence). V dropped 3 bases and J dropped 9; count of bases not matched to a gene: 8.